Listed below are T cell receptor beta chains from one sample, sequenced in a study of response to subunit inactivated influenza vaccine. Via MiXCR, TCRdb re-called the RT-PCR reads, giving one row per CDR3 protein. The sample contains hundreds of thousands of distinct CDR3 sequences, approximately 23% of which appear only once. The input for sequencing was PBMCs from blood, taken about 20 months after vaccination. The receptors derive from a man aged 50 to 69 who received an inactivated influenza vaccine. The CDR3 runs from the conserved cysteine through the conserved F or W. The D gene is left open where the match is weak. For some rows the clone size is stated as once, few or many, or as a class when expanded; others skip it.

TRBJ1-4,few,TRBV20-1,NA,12,TGCAGTGCTAGAGAGGGGGAAGGAAAACTGTTTTTT,CSAREGEGKLFF
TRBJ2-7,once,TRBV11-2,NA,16,TGTGCCAGCAGCCGAGAAACCCAGTCACGCTCCTACGAGCAGTACTTC,CASSRETQSRSYEQYF
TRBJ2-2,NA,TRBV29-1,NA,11,TGCAGCGTTACCTCGGGCGGGGAGCTGTTTTTT,CSVTSGGELFF
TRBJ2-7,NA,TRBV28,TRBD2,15,TGTGCCAGCAGAGGGGGGACTAGCGGGTGGGACGAGCAGTACTTC,CASRGGTSGWDEQYF
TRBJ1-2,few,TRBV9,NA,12,TGTGCCAGCAGCGTAGACGGAGTTGGCTACACCTTC,CASSVDGVGYTF
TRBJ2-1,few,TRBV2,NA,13,TGTGCCAGCAGCAATGACAACTACAATGAGCAGTTCTTC,CASSNDNYNEQFF
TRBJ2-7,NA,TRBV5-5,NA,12,TGTGCCAGCAGCTTGGAGTTGGGCGAGCAGTACTTC,CASSLELGEQYF
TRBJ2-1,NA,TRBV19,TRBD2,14,TGTGCCAGCGCGGGGGGGTTCTCCTACAATGAGCAGTTCTTC,CASAGGFSYNEQFF
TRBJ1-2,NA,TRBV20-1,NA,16,TGCAGTGCTAGAGCGGTGGCAGGGTTAGCTAACTATGGCTACACCTTC,CSARAVAGLANYGYTF
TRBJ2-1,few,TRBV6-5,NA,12,TGTGCCAGCAGGTCCGGGGGCTATGAGCAGTTCTTC,CASRSGGYEQFF
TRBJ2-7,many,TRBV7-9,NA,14,TGTGCCAGCAGTGAAGGACAGCTATCCTACGAGCAGTACTTC,CASSEGQLSYEQYF
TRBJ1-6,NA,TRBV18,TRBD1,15,TGTGCCAGCTCAGCCTCGGGACAGGGGAATTCACCCCTCCACTTT,CASSASGQGNSPLHF
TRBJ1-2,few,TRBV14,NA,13,TGTGCCAGCAGCAAAGGGACATTCTATGGCTACACCTTC,CASSKGTFYGYTF
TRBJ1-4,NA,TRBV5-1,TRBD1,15,TGCGCCAGCAGCGCGCAGGGGGCGAAGGGTGAAAAACTGTTTTTT,CASSAQGAKGEKLFF
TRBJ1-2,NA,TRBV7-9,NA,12,TGTGCCAGCAGCTTATTTGACTATGGCTACACCTTC,CASSLFDYGYTF
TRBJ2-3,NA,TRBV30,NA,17,TGTGCCTGGAGTGTACGAACGTGGACCTACCGCACAGATACGCAGTATTTT,CAWSVRTWTYRTDTQYF
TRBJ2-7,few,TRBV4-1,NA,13,TGCGCCAGCAGCCTCGAGGAGTCCTACGAGCAGTACTTC,CASSLEESYEQYF
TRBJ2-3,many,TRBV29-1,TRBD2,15,TGCAGCGTGGCGACTAGCGGGAGGGTGGGAGATACGCAGTATTTT,CSVATSGRVGDTQYF
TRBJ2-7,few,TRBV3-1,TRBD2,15,TGTGCCAGCAGCCAAGATCCCGGGGTAGCGGGCGAGCAGTACTTC,CASSQDPGVAGEQYF
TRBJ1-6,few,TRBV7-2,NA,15,TGTGCCAGCAGCTTAGGTTTCTCCTATAATTCACCCCTCCACTTT,CASSLGFSYNSPLHF
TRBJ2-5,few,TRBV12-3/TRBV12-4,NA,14,TGTGCCAGCAGGCCCCTCGGGGGATTGGAGACCCAGTACTTC,CASRPLGGLETQYF
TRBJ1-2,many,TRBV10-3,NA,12,TGTGCCATCCCAGGACAGAACTATGGCTACACCTTC,CAIPGQNYGYTF
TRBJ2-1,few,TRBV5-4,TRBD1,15,TGTGCCAGCAGCCCCCGGGACAGGGATAGGAATGAGCAGTTCTTC,CASSPRDRDRNEQFF
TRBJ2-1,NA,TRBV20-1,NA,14,TGCAGTGCTAGAGTTGCCCCCGTAGTCTATGAGCAGTTCTTC,CSARVAPVVYEQFF
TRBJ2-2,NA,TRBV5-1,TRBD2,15,TGCGCCAGCAGCGTGACTAGCGGGAGCTCCGGGGAGCTGTTTTTT,CASSVTSGSSGELFF
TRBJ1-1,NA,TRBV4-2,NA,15,TGTGCCAGCAGCCAAGGACAGGTCGGAAGCCCGGATGCTTTCTTT,CASSQGQVGSPDAFF
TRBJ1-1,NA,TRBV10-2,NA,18,TGCGCCAGCAGTGAGGTACAGGGAACCTTTAAATTGAACACTGAAGCTTTCTTT,CASSEVQGTFKLNTEAFF
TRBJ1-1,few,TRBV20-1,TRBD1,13,TGCAGTGCTAGCAGGGGGCACGACACTGAAGCTTTCTTT,CSASRGHDTEAFF